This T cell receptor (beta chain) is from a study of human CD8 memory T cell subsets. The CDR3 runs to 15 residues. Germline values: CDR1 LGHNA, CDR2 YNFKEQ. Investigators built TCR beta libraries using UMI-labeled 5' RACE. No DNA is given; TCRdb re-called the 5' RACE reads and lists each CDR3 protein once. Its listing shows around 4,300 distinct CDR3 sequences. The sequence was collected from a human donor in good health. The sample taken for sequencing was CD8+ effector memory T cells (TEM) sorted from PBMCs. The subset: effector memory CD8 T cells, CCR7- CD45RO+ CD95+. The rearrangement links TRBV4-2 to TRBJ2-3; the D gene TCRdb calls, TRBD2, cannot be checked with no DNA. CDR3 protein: CASSQERGGPDTQYF.